There are many counts of the clone carrying this TCR beta chain. TCRdb used MiXCR to reprocess the RACE reads, holding one entry per CDR3 protein. The sample carries over 30,000 distinct CDR3 sequences, 8% to 10% recorded once. V was cut by 6 bases and J by 0 bases, with 5 bases left in between. CDR3 length: 11 amino acids. The germline V gene has CDR1 DFQATT and CDR2 SNEGSKA (reference sequence). This specimen belongs to a study of human T cells and chemical hapten exposure. About the research overall: Patients got weekly scalp diphenylcyclopropenone doses over the approximately 25-week study.

Time point meaning: patch test 3, about 24 weeks after DPC sensitization. Treatment reported: therapeutic diphenylcyclopropenone sensitization with weekly scalp DPC. Total RNA extraction was carried out from unfractionated whole blood. The source was whole blood, collected in connection with sensitization to the hapten diphenylcyclopropenone (DPC). This clonotype originated in a man aged 45-65 years with alopecia areata. Some clones in this sample may be carry-over from other donors' samples. This sequence joins TRBV20-1 and TRBJ1-1; unclear D gene. CDR3 protein: CSATMNTEAFF. In DNA form, the CDR3 reads TGCAGTGCGACAATGAACACTGAAGCTTTCTTT.